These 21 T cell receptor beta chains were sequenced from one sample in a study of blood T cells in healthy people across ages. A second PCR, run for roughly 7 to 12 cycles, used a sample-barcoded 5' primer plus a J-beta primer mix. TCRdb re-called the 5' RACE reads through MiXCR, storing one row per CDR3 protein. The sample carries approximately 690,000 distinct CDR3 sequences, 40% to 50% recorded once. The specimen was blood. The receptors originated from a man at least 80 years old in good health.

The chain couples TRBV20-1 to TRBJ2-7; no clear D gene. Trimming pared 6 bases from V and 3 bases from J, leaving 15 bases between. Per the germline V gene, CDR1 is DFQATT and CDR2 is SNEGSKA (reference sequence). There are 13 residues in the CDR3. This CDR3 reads CSAPPPQSYEQYF. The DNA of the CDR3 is TGCAGTGCCCCACCCCCACAGAGCTACGAGCAGTACTTC.

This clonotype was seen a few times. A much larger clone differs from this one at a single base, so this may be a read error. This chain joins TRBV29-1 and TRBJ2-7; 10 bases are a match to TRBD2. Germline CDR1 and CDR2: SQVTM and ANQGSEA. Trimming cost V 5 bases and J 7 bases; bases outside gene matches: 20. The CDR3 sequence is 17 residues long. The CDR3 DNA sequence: TGCAGCGTTTTTACCTCCCGGCGGACTAGCGGAAACAATGAGCAGTACTTC. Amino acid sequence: CSVFTSRRTSGNNEQYF.

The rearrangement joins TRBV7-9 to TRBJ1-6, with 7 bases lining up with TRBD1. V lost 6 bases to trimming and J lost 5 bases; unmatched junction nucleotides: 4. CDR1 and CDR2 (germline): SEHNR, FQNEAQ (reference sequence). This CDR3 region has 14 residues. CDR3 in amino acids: CASRLGQNNSPLHF. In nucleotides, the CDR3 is TGTGCCAGCAGGCTGGGACAGAATAATTCACCCCTCCACTTT.

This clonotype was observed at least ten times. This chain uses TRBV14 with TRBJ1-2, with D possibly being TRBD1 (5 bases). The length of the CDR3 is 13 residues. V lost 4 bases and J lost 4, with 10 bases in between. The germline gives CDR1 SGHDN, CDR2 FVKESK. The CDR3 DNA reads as TGTGCCAGCAGCCCGACAGCTCCCTATGGCTACACCTTC. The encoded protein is CASSPTAPYGYTF. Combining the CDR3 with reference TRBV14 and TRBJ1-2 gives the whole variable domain EAGVTQFPSHSVIEKGQTVTLRCDPISGHDNLYWYRRVMGKEIKFLLHFVKESKQDESGMPNNRFLAERTGGTYSTLKVQPAELEDSGVYFCASSPTAPYGYTFGSGTRLTVV.

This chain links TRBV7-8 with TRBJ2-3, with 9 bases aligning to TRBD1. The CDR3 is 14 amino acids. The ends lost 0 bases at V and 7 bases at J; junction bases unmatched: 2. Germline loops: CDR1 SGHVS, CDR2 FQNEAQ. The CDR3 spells CASSLADRGNTQYF. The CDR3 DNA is TGTGCCAGCAGCTTAGCGGACAGGGGAAATACGCAGTATTTT.

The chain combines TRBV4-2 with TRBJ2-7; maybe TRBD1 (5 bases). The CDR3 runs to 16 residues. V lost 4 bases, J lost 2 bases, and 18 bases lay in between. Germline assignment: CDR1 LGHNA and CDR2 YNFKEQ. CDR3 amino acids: CASSPREAGSPYEQYF. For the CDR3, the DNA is TGTGCCAGCAGCCCCAGAGAGGCAGGGTCTCCCTACGAGCAGTACTTC.

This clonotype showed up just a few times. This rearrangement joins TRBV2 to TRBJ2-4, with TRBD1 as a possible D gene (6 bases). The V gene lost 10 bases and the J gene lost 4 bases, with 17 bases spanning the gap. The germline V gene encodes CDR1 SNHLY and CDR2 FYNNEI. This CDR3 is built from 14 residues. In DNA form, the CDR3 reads TGTGCCACCAAGCCGTTGGGACAAAAAAACATTCAGTACTTC. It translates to CATKPLGQKNIQYF.

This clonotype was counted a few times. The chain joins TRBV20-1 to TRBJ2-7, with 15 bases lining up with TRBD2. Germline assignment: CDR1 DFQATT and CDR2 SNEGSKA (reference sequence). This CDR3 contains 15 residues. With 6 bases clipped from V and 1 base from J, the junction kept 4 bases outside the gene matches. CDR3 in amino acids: CSAVGTSGRSYEQYF. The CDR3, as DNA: TGCAGTGCGGTTGGGACTAGCGGGAGGTCCTACGAGCAGTACTTC.

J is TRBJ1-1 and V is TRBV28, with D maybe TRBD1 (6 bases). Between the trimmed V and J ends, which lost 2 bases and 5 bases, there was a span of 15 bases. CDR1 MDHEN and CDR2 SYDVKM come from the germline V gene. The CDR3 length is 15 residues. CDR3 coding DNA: TGTGCCAGCAGTTTAGCCCGGGGGCGGAGGACTGAAGCTTTCTTT. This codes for CASSLARGRRTEAFF.

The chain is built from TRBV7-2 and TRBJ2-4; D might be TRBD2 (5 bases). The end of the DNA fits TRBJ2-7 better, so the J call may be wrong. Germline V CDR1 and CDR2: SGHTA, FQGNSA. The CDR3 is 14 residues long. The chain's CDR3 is CASSVEVYSYEQYF. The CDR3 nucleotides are TGTGCCAGCAGCGTGGAGGTTTACTCCTACGAGCAGTACTTC.

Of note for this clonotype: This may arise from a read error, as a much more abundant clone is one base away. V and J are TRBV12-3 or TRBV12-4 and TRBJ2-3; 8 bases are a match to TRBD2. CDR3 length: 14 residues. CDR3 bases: TGTGCCAGCAGCCAAACTAGCGGCACAGATGCGCAGTATTTT. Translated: CASSQTSGTDAQYF.

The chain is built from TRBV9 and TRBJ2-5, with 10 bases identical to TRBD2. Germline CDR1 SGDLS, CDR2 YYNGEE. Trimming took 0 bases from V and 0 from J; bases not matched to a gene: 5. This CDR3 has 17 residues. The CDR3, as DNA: TGTGCCAGCAGCGTAGCACTAGCGGGACTGTACCAAGAGACCCAGTACTTC. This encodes CASSVALAGLYQETQYF.

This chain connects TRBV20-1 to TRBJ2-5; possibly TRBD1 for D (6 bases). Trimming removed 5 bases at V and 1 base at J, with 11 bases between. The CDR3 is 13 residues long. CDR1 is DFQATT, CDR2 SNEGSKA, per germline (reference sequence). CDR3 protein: CSAATGLQETQYF. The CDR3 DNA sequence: TGCAGTGCTGCGACAGGTCTCCAAGAGACCCAGTACTTC.

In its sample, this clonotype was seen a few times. As DNA, the CDR3 is TGCAGCGTTGAAGTCCGGAACCTCTATGGCTACACCTTC. Translated, it gives CSVEVRNLYGYTF. This chain links TRBV29-1 with TRBJ1-2; D ambiguous. V was trimmed by 1 base and J by 4 bases, leaving 10 bases between them. Germline assignment: CDR1 SQVTM and CDR2 ANQGSEA. This CDR3 has 13 amino acids.

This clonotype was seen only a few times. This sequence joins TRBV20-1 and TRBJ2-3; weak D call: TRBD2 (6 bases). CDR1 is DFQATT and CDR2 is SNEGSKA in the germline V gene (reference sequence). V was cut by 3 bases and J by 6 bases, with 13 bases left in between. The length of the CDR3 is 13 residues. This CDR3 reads CSASPRLGDTQYF. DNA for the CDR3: TGCAGTGCTAGTCCAAGACTAGGGGATACGCAGTATTTT.

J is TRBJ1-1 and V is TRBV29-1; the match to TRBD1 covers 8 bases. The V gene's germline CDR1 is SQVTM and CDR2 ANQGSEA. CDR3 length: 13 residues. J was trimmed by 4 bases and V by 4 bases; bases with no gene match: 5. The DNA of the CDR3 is TGCAGCGTTGGGGCAGGGGGCTTCACTGAAGCTTTCTTT. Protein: CSVGAGGFTEAFF.

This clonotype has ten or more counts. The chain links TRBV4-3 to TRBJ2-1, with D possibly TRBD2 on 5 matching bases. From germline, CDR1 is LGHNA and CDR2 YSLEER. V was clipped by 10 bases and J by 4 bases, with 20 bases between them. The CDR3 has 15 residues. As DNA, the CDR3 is TGCGCCACCTCTGAAAGCAGGACTGCTTACAATGAGCAGTTCTTC. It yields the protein CATSESRTAYNEQFF.

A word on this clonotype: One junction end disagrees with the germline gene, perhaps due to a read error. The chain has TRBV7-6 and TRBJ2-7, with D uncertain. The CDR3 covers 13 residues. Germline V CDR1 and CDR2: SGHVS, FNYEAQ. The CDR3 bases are TGTGCCGGCAGCTCGGCTCTGGGATACGAGCAGTACTTC. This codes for CAGSSALGYEQYF.

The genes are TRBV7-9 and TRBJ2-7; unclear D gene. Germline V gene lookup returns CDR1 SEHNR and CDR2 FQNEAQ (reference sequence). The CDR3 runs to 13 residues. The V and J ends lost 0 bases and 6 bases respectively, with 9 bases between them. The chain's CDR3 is CASSLAMPGEQYF. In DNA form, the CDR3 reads TGTGCCAGCAGCTTAGCGATGCCCGGCGAGCAGTACTTC.

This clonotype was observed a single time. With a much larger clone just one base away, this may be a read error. The CDR3 region has the DNA TGTGCCAGCTGTTACGCCTCGGAGACCCAGTACTTC. It translates to CASCYASETQYF. The chain carries TRBV6-6 and TRBJ2-5; no clear D. The CDR3 covers 12 residues. Germline V gives CDR1 MNHNY, CDR2 SVGAGI (reference sequence).

This CDR3 is CAWSAGNTDTQYF. The CDR3 nucleotides read TGTGCCTGGAGTGCAGGGAACACAGATACGCAGTATTTT. This chain uses TRBV30 with TRBJ2-3; the D gene is possibly TRBD1 (5 bases). The CDR3 is 13 amino acids. Looked up from germline, CDR1 is GTSNPN and CDR2 is SVGIG (reference sequence). The V end lost 1 base, the J end lost 2 bases, and 7 bases lay between the germline ends. The variable domain in full, completed from reference TRBV30 and TRBJ2-3, reads SQTIHQWPATLVQPVGSPLSLECTVEGTSNPNLYWYRQAAGRGLQLLFYSVGIGQISSEVPQNLSASRPQDRQFILSSKKLLLSDSGFYLCAWSAGNTDTQYFGPGTRLTVL.